This note documents a single T cell receptor (beta chain) sequence. Its cognate antigen is unknown. This sample was included in a study of cytomegalovirus exposure and HLA in healthy donors. Study-level results: It emerged from a later analysis that several of the most significant clusters appeared to be linked to common viral pathogens.

Primers included in the PCR were 60 Vbeta and 13 Jbeta primers. TCRdb's copy holds only in-frame clones and misses some; the assay was immunoSEQ multiplex PCR. The table has approximately 190,000 clones, approximately 70% seen once. Sequenced: PBMCs. This clonotype originated in a man aged 35 to 55 in good health and CMV-seropositive.

The CDR3 DNA reads TGTGCCAGCAGGGATCCTGGGACAGGGGGAACTGAAGCTTTCTTT. Translated, it gives CASRDPGTGGTEAFF. The chain joins TRBV6-5 to TRBJ1-1; 11 nucleotides match TRBD1. V trimming: 6 bases; J trimming: 5 bases; junction bases outside the gene matches: 8. CDR1 is MNHEY, CDR2 SVGAGI, per germline. This CDR3 comprises 15 residues.